This T cell receptor (beta chain) was captured in a study of T-cell reconstitution after alpha-beta-depleted transplantation in children. The CDR3 runs to 15 residues. With 6 bases removed from V and 1 base from J, the gap between germline ends came to 17 bases. Looked up from germline, CDR1 is SGHRS and CDR2 is YFSETQ. The TCRbeta library incorporated unique molecular identifiers. Via MiXCR, TCRdb re-called the PCR reads, giving one row per CDR3 protein. In the table there are about 200,000 distinct CDR3 sequences, approximately 14% of which are singletons. This clonotype appeared many times. The TCR was taken from a human donor who donated a stem cell graft to a child with acute lymphoblastic leukemia. The chain carries TRBV5-1 and TRBJ2-7; D gene uncertain. The sample was PBMCs from the stem cell graft donor, taken from the stem cell graft. CDR3 region: CASTPTPDGSYEQYF. The CDR3 DNA sequence: TGCGCCAGCACCCCAACTCCTGACGGATCCTACGAGCAGTACTTC.